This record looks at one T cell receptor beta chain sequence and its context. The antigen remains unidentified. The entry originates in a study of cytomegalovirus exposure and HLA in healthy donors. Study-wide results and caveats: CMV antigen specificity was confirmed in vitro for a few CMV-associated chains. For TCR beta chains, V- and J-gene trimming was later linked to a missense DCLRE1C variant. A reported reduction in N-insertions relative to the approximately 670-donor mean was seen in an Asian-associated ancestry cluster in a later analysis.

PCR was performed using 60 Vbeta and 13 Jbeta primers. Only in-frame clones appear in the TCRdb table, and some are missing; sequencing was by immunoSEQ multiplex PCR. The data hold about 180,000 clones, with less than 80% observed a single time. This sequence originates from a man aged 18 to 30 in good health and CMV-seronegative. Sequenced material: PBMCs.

The CDR3 sequence is CASSGPRGGSEKLFF. DNA for the CDR3: TGTGCCAGCAGCGGCCCTCGGGGGGGAAGTGAAAAACTGTTTTTT. J is TRBJ1-4 and V is TRBV7-9, with a tentative D call TRBD1 (5 bases). The CDR3 loop spans 15 amino acids. Trimming cost V 5 bases and J 7 bases, with 17 bases left between them. The germline gives CDR1 SEHNR, CDR2 FQNEAQ (reference sequence).